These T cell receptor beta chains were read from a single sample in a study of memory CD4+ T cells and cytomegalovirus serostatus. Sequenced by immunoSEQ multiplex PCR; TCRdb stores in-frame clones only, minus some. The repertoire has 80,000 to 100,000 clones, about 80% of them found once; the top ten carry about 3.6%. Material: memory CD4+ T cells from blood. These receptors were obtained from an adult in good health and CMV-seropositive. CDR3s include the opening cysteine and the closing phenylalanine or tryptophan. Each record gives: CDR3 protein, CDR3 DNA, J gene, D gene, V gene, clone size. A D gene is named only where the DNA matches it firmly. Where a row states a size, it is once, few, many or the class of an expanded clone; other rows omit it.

cdr3_aa: CASSQGLNQPQHF
cdr3_nt: TGTGCCAGCAGCCAAGGTCTAAATCAGCCCCAGCATTTT
j_call: TRBJ1-5
d_call: -
v_call: TRBV14
clone_size: once

cdr3_aa: CASSGTDYEQYF
cdr3_nt: TGTGCCAGCTCTGGGACAGACTACGAGCAGTACTTC
j_call: TRBJ2-7
d_call: TRBD1
v_call: TRBV18
clone_size: -

cdr3_aa: CASSLYSRKTDTQYF
cdr3_nt: TGTGCCAGCAGCTTATACTCTCGAAAAACAGATACGCAGTATTTT
j_call: TRBJ2-3
d_call: -
v_call: TRBV7-6
clone_size: -

cdr3_aa: CSAAGNTEAFF
cdr3_nt: TGCAGCGCCGCCGGGAACACTGAAGCTTTCTTT
j_call: TRBJ1-1
d_call: -
v_call: TRBV29-1
clone_size: few

cdr3_aa: CASSTIDSGPYF
cdr3_nt: TGTGCCAGCAGTACAATTGACAGCGGACCGTACTTC
j_call: TRBJ2-7
d_call: -
v_call: TRBV28
clone_size: -

cdr3_aa: CASSQGAKLFF
cdr3_nt: TGTGCCAGCAGTCAGGGAGCAAAACTGTTTTTT
j_call: TRBJ1-4
d_call: -
v_call: TRBV6-5
clone_size: -

cdr3_aa: CASSLIETQYF
cdr3_nt: TGTGCCAGCAGTTTAATAGAGACCCAGTACTTC
j_call: TRBJ2-5
d_call: -
v_call: TRBV28
clone_size: -

cdr3_aa: CAISETGGINQPQHF
cdr3_nt: TGTGCCATCAGTGAGACAGGGGGCATCAATCAGCCCCAGCATTTT
j_call: TRBJ1-5
d_call: TRBD1
v_call: TRBV10-3
clone_size: -

cdr3_aa: CASSQDSRSNSGANVLTF
cdr3_nt: TGCGCCAGCAGCCAAGACTCCCGCTCGAATTCTGGGGCCAACGTCCTGACTTTC
j_call: TRBJ2-6
d_call: -
v_call: TRBV4-3
clone_size: -

cdr3_aa: CASSLGQGRGYGYTF
cdr3_nt: TGTGCCAGCAGCCTAGGACAGGGGAGAGGCTATGGCTACACCTTC
j_call: TRBJ1-2
d_call: TRBD1
v_call: TRBV7-2
clone_size: few

cdr3_aa: CASYPVLNTEAFF
cdr3_nt: TGTGCCAGCTATCCTGTCCTGAACACTGAAGCTTTCTTT
j_call: TRBJ1-1
d_call: -
v_call: TRBV2
clone_size: -

cdr3_aa: CASSLVGGGYGYTF
cdr3_nt: TGTGCCAGCAGCTTGGTTGGGGGCGGCTATGGCTACACCTTC
j_call: TRBJ1-2
d_call: -
v_call: TRBV5-6
clone_size: -

cdr3_aa: CASSASGGGEQYF
cdr3_nt: TGTGCCAGCAGCGCTTCCGGGGGAGGCGAGCAGTACTTC
j_call: TRBJ2-7
d_call: -
v_call: TRBV2
clone_size: once

cdr3_aa: CASSAPGLAGGYSYEQYF
cdr3_nt: TGTGCCAGCAGTGCCCCGGGACTAGCGGGAGGTTACTCCTACGAGCAGTACTTC
j_call: TRBJ2-7
d_call: TRBD2
v_call: TRBV6-4
clone_size: -

cdr3_aa: CASSPIQQGLSSGNTIYF
cdr3_nt: TGTGCCAGCTCACCGATACAACAGGGGCTAAGCTCTGGAAACACCATATATTTT
j_call: TRBJ1-3
d_call: TRBD1
v_call: TRBV18
clone_size: -

cdr3_aa: CASSPLGQGAYEQYF
cdr3_nt: TGTGCCAGCAGCCCCCTGGGACAGGGAGCCTACGAGCAGTACTTC
j_call: TRBJ2-7
d_call: TRBD1
v_call: TRBV7-9
clone_size: -

cdr3_aa: CASSDGGGYGYTF
cdr3_nt: TGTGCCAGCAGTGACGGGGGCGGCTATGGCTACACCTTC
j_call: TRBJ1-2
d_call: -
v_call: TRBV2
clone_size: -

cdr3_aa: CASSLSRGSGNTIYF
cdr3_nt: TGTGCCAGCAGCTTGAGCAGGGGGTCTGGAAACACCATATATTTT
j_call: TRBJ1-3
d_call: TRBD1
v_call: TRBV7-6
clone_size: -

cdr3_aa: CASSFGRGVGLFF
cdr3_nt: TGTGCCAGCAGCTTTGGTAGGGGAGTGGGGCTGTTTTTT
j_call: TRBJ1-4
d_call: -
v_call: TRBV7-8
clone_size: -

cdr3_aa: CASSFTWSKEKLFF
cdr3_nt: TGCGCCAGCAGCTTCACCTGGAGTAAGGAAAAACTGTTTTTT
j_call: TRBJ1-4
d_call: -
v_call: TRBV5-1
clone_size: -

cdr3_aa: CASTPRGGPVSYEQYF
cdr3_nt: TGTGCCAGTACCCCCCGTGGGGGACCAGTCTCCTACGAGCAGTACTTC
j_call: TRBJ2-7
d_call: -
v_call: TRBV19
clone_size: -

cdr3_aa: CSVEGTAFRGYTF
cdr3_nt: TGCAGCGTTGAGGGGACAGCTTTCCGGGGCTACACCTTC
j_call: TRBJ1-2
d_call: TRBD1
v_call: TRBV29-1
clone_size: -

cdr3_aa: CATSRDRGSAVYEQYF
cdr3_nt: TGTGCCACCAGCAGAGATAGGGGTAGCGCCGTCTACGAGCAGTACTTC
j_call: TRBJ2-7
d_call: -
v_call: TRBV15
clone_size: -

cdr3_aa: CASSPRTGAETQYF
cdr3_nt: TGTGCCAGCAGTCCGAGGACAGGGGCCGAGACCCAGTACTTC
j_call: TRBJ2-5
d_call: TRBD1
v_call: TRBV27
clone_size: -

cdr3_aa: CASILSPSTNEKLFF
cdr3_nt: TGTGCCAGCATCCTCTCACCCTCAACTAATGAAAAACTGTTTTTT
j_call: TRBJ1-4
d_call: -
v_call: TRBV28
clone_size: few

cdr3_aa: CASSVRGDYEQYF
cdr3_nt: TGTGCCAGCAGCGTTCGGGGGGATTACGAGCAGTACTTC
j_call: TRBJ2-7
d_call: TRBD2
v_call: TRBV9
clone_size: -

cdr3_aa: CASRTGWTGELFF
cdr3_nt: TGTGCCAGTAGAACAGGGTGGACCGGGGAGCTGTTTTTT
j_call: TRBJ2-2
d_call: -
v_call: TRBV28
clone_size: -

cdr3_aa: CASSPAQGTGANVLTF
cdr3_nt: TGTGCCAGTAGTCCCGCACAGGGTACCGGGGCCAACGTCCTGACTTTC
j_call: TRBJ2-6
d_call: -
v_call: TRBV19
clone_size: -

cdr3_aa: CASSFSGADTQYF
cdr3_nt: TGTGCCAGCAGCTTTAGCGGGGCAGATACGCAGTATTTT
j_call: TRBJ2-3
d_call: TRBD2
v_call: TRBV7-9
clone_size: once

cdr3_aa: CASSILPGQGSDYTF
cdr3_nt: TGTGCCAGCTCGATCCTTCCGGGACAGGGGAGTGACTACACCTTC
j_call: TRBJ1-2
d_call: TRBD1
v_call: TRBV18
clone_size: -

cdr3_aa: CASTPWAGELFF
cdr3_nt: TGTGCCAGCACCCCGTGGGCCGGGGAGCTGTTTTTT
j_call: TRBJ2-2
d_call: -
v_call: TRBV2
clone_size: -

cdr3_aa: CASSFGTLNTGELFF
cdr3_nt: TGTGCCAGCAGCTTCGGGACCCTGAACACCGGGGAGCTGTTTTTT
j_call: TRBJ2-2
d_call: -
v_call: TRBV11-3
clone_size: -

cdr3_aa: CASSGRQGRKEELFF
cdr3_nt: TGTGCCAGCAGCGGCAGACAGGGGAGGAAGGAGGAACTGTTTTTT
j_call: TRBJ1-4
d_call: TRBD1
v_call: TRBV7-9
clone_size: -

cdr3_aa: CAISGRDRDFYGYTF
cdr3_nt: TGTGCCATCAGTGGACGGGACAGGGACTTCTATGGCTACACCTTC
j_call: TRBJ1-2
d_call: TRBD1
v_call: TRBV10-3
clone_size: -

cdr3_aa: CASSRTGTAFSSGNTIYF
cdr3_nt: TGCGCCAGCTCCCGAACCGGGACAGCTTTTTCCTCTGGAAACACCATATATTTT
j_call: TRBJ1-3
d_call: TRBD1
v_call: TRBV4-1
clone_size: few

cdr3_aa: CSVALNTDTQYF
cdr3_nt: TGCAGCGTTGCACTCAACACAGATACGCAGTATTTT
j_call: TRBJ2-3
d_call: -
v_call: TRBV29-1
clone_size: -

cdr3_aa: CAISETAPYEQYF
cdr3_nt: TGTGCCATCAGTGAGACAGCTCCCTACGAGCAGTACTTC
j_call: TRBJ2-7
d_call: -
v_call: TRBV10-3
clone_size: -

cdr3_aa: CASSSPTYEQYF
cdr3_nt: TGTGCCAGCAGCTCCCCCACCTACGAGCAGTACTTC
j_call: TRBJ2-7
d_call: -
v_call: TRBV7-3
clone_size: -

cdr3_aa: CASSRGQGSYNEQFF
cdr3_nt: TGTGCCAGCAGCCGGGGACAGGGGTCCTACAATGAGCAGTTCTTC
j_call: TRBJ2-1
d_call: TRBD1
v_call: TRBV11-2
clone_size: -

cdr3_aa: CAISQGASNEKLFF
cdr3_nt: TGTGCCATCAGTCAGGGGGCTTCTAATGAAAAACTGTTTTTT
j_call: TRBJ1-4
d_call: TRBD1
v_call: TRBV10-3
clone_size: -

cdr3_aa: CASSRNSGAINEQFF
cdr3_nt: TGTGCCAGCAGCCGTAATAGCGGGGCGATCAATGAGCAGTTCTTC
j_call: TRBJ2-1
d_call: TRBD2
v_call: TRBV28
clone_size: -

cdr3_aa: CASSPVDTQYF
cdr3_nt: TGCGCCAGCTCCCCTGTCGATACGCAGTATTTT
j_call: TRBJ2-3
d_call: -
v_call: TRBV10-2
clone_size: -

cdr3_aa: CASSVRDPLRYTF
cdr3_nt: TGTGCCAGCAGTGTCCGGGACCCTCTGCGCTACACCTTC
j_call: TRBJ1-2
d_call: -
v_call: TRBV28
clone_size: -

cdr3_aa: CASSGSGSYGELFF
cdr3_nt: TGTGCCAGCAGTGGCAGCGGGAGTTACGGGGAGCTGTTTTTT
j_call: TRBJ2-2
d_call: TRBD2
v_call: TRBV6-1
clone_size: once

cdr3_aa: CASSLDDFGLGNTEAFF
cdr3_nt: TGTGCCAGCAGCTTAGATGACTTCGGATTGGGGAACACTGAAGCTTTCTTT
j_call: TRBJ1-1
d_call: -
v_call: TRBV11-2
clone_size: -

cdr3_aa: CASRRGTDTGELFF
cdr3_nt: TGTGCCAGCAGGAGAGGCACGGACACCGGGGAGCTGTTTTTT
j_call: TRBJ2-2
d_call: -
v_call: TRBV5-4
clone_size: -

cdr3_aa: CASSLSLAGDEQYF
cdr3_nt: TGTGCCAGCAGTTTATCGCTTGCAGGGGACGAGCAGTACTTC
j_call: TRBJ2-7
d_call: -
v_call: TRBV27
clone_size: -

cdr3_aa: CARPGTQVYEQYF
cdr3_nt: TGCGCCAGGCCTGGGACACAGGTTTACGAGCAGTACTTC
j_call: TRBJ2-7
d_call: -
v_call: TRBV4-3
clone_size: -

cdr3_aa: CASSVASGTYEQYF
cdr3_nt: TGTGCCAGCAGCGTAGCTTCAGGGACTTACGAGCAGTACTTC
j_call: TRBJ2-7
d_call: -
v_call: TRBV9
clone_size: -

cdr3_aa: CASSRGQDTGELFF
cdr3_nt: TGTGCCAGCTCGCGAGGACAGGACACCGGGGAGCTGTTTTTT
j_call: TRBJ2-2
d_call: TRBD1
v_call: TRBV18
clone_size: -

cdr3_aa: CASSQDWRDSYNEQYF
cdr3_nt: TGCGCCAGCAGCCAAGATTGGCGGGACTCCTACAACGAGCAGTACTTC
j_call: TRBJ2-7
d_call: -
v_call: TRBV4-3
clone_size: -